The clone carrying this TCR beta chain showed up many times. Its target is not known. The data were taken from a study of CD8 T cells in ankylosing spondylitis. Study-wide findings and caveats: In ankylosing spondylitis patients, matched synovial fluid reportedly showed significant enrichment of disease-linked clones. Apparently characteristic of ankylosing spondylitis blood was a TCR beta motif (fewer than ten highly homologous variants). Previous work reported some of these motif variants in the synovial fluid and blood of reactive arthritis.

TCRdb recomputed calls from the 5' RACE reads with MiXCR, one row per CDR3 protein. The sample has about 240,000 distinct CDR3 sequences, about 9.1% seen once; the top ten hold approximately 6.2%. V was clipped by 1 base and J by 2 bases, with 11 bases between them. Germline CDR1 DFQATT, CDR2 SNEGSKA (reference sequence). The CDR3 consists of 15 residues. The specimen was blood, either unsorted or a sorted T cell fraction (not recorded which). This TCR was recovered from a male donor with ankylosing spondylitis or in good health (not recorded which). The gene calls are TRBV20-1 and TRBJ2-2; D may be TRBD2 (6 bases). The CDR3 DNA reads TGCAGTGCTAGAGTCGGAGGGGCAAACACCGGGGAGCTGTTTTTT. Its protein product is CSARVGGANTGELFF.